This T cell receptor beta chain is drawn from a study of pediatric ulcerative colitis. Measured with immunoSEQ multiplex PCR; TCRdb has only the in-frame clones, and not every one. Altogether 30,000 to 45,000 clones are present, over 80% being singletons, with the ten largest covering about 23%. V was pared by 0 bases and J by 8 bases, with 9 bases of the junction left unmatched. The CDR3 loop spans 15 amino acids. Germline V gene sequence: CDR1 MNHEY, CDR2 SVGAGI. The specimen was blood. The chain joins TRBV6-5 to TRBJ1-2, with 7 bases lining up with TRBD1. This TCR was recovered from a girl aged 5-17 years with moderate ulcerative colitis. The CDR3 DNA reads TGTGCCAGCAGTTACTCGAGGGGGCCAGGGAGCGGCTACACCTTC. This encodes CASSYSRGPGSGYTF.